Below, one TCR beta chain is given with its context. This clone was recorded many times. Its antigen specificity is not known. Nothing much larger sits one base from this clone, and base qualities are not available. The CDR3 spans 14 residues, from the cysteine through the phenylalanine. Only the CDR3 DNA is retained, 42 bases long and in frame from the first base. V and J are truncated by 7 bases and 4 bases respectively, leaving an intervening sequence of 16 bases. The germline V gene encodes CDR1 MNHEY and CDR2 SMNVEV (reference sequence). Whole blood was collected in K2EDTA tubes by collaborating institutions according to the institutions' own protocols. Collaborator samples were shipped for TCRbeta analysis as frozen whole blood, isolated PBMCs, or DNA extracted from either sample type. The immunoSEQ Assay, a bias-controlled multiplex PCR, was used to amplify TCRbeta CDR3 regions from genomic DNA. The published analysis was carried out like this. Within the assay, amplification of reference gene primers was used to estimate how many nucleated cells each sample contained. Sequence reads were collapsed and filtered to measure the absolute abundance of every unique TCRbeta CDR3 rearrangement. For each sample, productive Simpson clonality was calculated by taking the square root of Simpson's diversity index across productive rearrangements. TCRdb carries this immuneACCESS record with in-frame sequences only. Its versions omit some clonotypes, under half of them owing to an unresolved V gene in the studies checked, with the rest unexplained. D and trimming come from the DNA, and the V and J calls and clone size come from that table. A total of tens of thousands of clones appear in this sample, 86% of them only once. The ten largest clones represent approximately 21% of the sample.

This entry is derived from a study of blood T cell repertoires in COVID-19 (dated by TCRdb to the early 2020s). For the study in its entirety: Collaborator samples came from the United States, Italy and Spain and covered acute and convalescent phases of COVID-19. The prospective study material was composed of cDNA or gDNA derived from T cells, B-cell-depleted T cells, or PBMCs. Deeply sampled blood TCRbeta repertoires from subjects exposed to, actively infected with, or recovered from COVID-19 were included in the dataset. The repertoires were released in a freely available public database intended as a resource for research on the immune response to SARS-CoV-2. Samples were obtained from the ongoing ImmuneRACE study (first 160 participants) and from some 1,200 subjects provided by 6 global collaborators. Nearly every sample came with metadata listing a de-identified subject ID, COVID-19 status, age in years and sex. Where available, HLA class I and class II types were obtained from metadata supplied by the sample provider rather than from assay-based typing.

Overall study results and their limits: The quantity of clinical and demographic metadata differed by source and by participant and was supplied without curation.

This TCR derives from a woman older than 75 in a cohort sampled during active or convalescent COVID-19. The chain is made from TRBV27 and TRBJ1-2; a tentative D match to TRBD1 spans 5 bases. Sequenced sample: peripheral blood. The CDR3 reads CASKSNDRTYGYTF. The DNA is TGTGCCAGCAAAAGCAACGACAGAACCTATGGCTACACCTTC.